This TCR beta chain stems from a study of regulatory T cells in long-lasting Graves disease. In its sample, this clonotype was seen many times. This CDR3 region has 13 residues. Germline V CDR1 and CDR2: MNHEY, SVGEGT. The V end was cut by 6 bases, the J end by 0 bases, with 8 bases between. Arm-PCR of CDR3 regions and iRepertoire HTBI primers were used to build TCR beta libraries. In the study's own analysis: The samples yielded 50 to 80 TRBV and roughly 13 TRBJ segments. TCRdb re-derived calls from the multiplex PCR reads in MiXCR, one entry per CDR3 protein. The V and J calls and clone size are TCRdb's, not the authors'. The table shows a few hundred thousand distinct CDR3 sequences, with around 17% occurring only once. Documented time point: newly diagnosed GD, antithyroid drugs for less than 3 months. Generation of the TCR library employed RNA extracted from PBMCs. The peripheral blood volume drawn was 8 to 9.5 milliliters, and it was collected into EDTA tubes.

The input for sequencing was peripheral blood mononuclear cells (PBMCs), taken at new diagnosis, from a patient treated with antithyroid drugs. The origin of this receptor is a female donor with Graves disease. The chain is built from TRBV6-2 or TRBV6-3 and TRBJ1-2; D is undetermined. CDR3 coding DNA: TGTGCCAGCAGGGACGCAGCTAACTATGGCTACACCTTC. It specifies CASRDAANYGYTF.